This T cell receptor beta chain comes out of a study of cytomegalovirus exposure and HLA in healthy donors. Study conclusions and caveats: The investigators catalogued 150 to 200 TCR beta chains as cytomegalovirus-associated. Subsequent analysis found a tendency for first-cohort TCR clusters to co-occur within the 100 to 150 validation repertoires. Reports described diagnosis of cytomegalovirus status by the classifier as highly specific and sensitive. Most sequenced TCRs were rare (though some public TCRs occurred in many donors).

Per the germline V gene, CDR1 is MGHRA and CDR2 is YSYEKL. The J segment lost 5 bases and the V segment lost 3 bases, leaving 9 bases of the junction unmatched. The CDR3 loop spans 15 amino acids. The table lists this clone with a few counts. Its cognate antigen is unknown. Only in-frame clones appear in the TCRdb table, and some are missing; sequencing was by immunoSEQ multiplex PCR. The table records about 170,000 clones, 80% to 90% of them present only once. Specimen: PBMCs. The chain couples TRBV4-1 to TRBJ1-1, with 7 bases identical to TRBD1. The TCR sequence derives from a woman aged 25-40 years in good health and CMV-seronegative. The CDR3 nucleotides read TGCGCCAGCAGCCATCTGACAGGGTCGGGGACTGAAGCTTTCTTT. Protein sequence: CASSHLTGSGTEAFF.